This passage covers 24 T cell receptor beta chains from one sample sequenced in a study of hypomethylating agent response in myelodysplastic syndrome. Sequencing was performed with immunoSEQ multiplex PCR; in TCRdb, only in-frame clones are kept and a portion is missing. The repertoire holds over 3,500 clones, 82% seen once, with around 30% in the top ten. This specimen was bone marrow, taken before or after starting hypomethylating agent treatment for myelodysplastic syndrome (not recorded which). These receptors were collected from a human donor with myelodysplastic syndrome.

The chain uses TRBV19 and TRBJ1-5, with D uncertain. V lost 7 bases, J lost 2 bases, and 12 bases lay in between. Per the germline V gene, CDR1 is LNHDA and CDR2 is SQIVND (reference sequence). CDR3 size: 14 residues. The CDR3 spells CASKDASRNQPQHF. Written as DNA, the CDR3 is TGTGCCAGTAAGGACGCTAGTCGCAATCAGCCCCAGCATTTT. The full variable domain, with the rest looked up from reference TRBV19 and TRBJ1-5, is DGGITQSPKYLFRKEGQNVTLSCEQNLNHDAMYWYRQDPGQGLRLIYYSQIVNDFQKGDIAEGYSVSREKKESFPLTVTSAQKNPTAFYLCASKDASRNQPQHFGDGTRLSIL.

This chain connects TRBV2 to TRBJ2-3; TRBD2 matches 8 bases. The CDR3 extends over 14 amino acids. Germline V gene sequence: CDR1 SNHLY, CDR2 FYNNEI. V shed 10 bases, J shed 4 bases, and the junction held 10 bases outside the gene matches. For the CDR3, the DNA is TGTGCCACCAAGCCGGGACTAGTCCCAGATACGCAGTATTTT. As protein: CATKPGLVPDTQYF.

The CDR3 coding sequence is TGTGCCAGCAGCTTAGTTGGCGGGAGGACGGCAGATACGCAGTATTTT. Its translation: CASSLVGGRTADTQYF. The V and J genes are TRBV7-2 and TRBJ2-3; 8 positions agree with TRBD2. Germline V lookup: CDR1 SGHTA, CDR2 FQGNSA. V shed 1 base, J shed 4 bases, and the junction held 7 bases outside the gene matches. CDR3 size: 16 residues.

This clone has a single count. This rearrangement joins TRBV7-2 to TRBJ2-3; TRBD1 might be the D (6 bases). Germline CDR1 SGHTA, CDR2 FQGNSA. The V end was cut by 3 bases, the J end by 7 bases, with 8 bases between. The CDR3 covers 12 residues. CDR3 amino acids: CASSLDSNTQYF. The CDR3 region has the DNA TGTGCCAGCAGCTTGGACAGTAATACGCAGTATTTT.

This clone was seen more than once but under ten times. The chain links TRBV2 to TRBJ1-2; 7 nucleotides align to TRBD1. With V trimmed by 10 bases and J by 4 bases, 15 bases remained unmatched. Germline CDR1 reads SNHLY; CDR2 reads FYNNEI. The CDR3 loop spans 15 amino acids. CDR3 sequence: CATSDAQGGSYGYTF. The CDR3 bases are TGTGCCACCAGCGACGCGCAGGGGGGTAGCTATGGCTACACCTTC.

This clone was counted only a few times. The chain carries TRBV7-2 and TRBJ2-7; 10 nucleotides agree with TRBD1. The CDR3 is 15 amino acids. Trimming at V came to 1 base and at J to 5 bases, leaving 5 bases not matched to a gene. Germline CDR1 is SGHTA and CDR2 is FQGNSA. CDR3 protein: CASSLVGTGDHEQYF. CDR3 nucleotide sequence: TGTGCCAGCAGCTTAGTCGGGACAGGGGATCACGAGCAGTACTTC.

The chain employs TRBV15 and TRBJ2-3; the D is unclear. CDR1 is LNHNV and CDR2 is YYDKDF in the germline V gene (reference sequence). The CDR3 has 13 residues. Trimming took 2 bases from V and 5 from J, leaving 8 bases between them. CDR3 protein: CATSRPTQDTQYF. The CDR3 DNA reads TGTGCCACCAGCAGACCTACCCAAGATACGCAGTATTTT.

The chain is built from TRBV7-9 and TRBJ2-1; 8 nucleotides agree with TRBD2. The germline V gene encodes CDR1 SEHNR and CDR2 FQNEAQ (reference sequence). The V and J ends lost 7 bases and 2 bases, in that order; junction bases with no gene match: 4. CDR3 size: 14 residues. The CDR3 DNA reads as TGTGCCAGCAAAACTAGCGGCCCCTACAATGAGCAGTTCTTC. This encodes CASKTSGPYNEQFF.

The chain couples TRBV9 to TRBJ2-5; the match to TRBD1 covers 7 bases. J was trimmed by 5 bases and V by 0 bases; bases with no gene match: 7. Germline CDR1 is SGDLS and CDR2 is YYNGEE. The CDR3 is 15 amino acids. The CDR3 bases are TGTGCCAGCAGCGTAGCGCCAGGGGGTATTGAGACCCAGTACTTC. Residues: CASSVAPGGIETQYF.

The V call is TRBV10-2, the J call TRBJ1-5; D gene uncertain. The V gene's germline CDR1 is WSHSY and CDR2 SAAADI. The CDR3 runs to 13 residues. With 3 bases removed from V and 7 bases from J, the gap between germline ends came to 10 bases. The chain's CDR3 is CASSDSLEQPQHF. The CDR3 DNA sequence: TGCGCCAGCAGTGACTCCCTAGAACAGCCCCAGCATTTT.

This clone was found a few times. V is TRBV5-1 and J is TRBJ2-5; TRBD2 matches 8 bases. V lost 0 bases, J lost 4 bases, and 2 bases stayed unmatched. The germline V gene encodes CDR1 SGHRS and CDR2 YFSETQ. This CDR3 region has 14 residues. Here the CDR3 DNA reads TGCGCCAGCAGCTTGGCGCTAGCGGGAGAGACCCAGTACTTC. This codes for CASSLALAGETQYF.

The J gene is TRBJ1-1, the V gene TRBV19, with 7 bases matching TRBD1. The V segment lost 4 bases and the J segment 5 bases; nucleotides outside the gene matches: 7. CDR3 size: 14 residues. Per germline, CDR1 LNHDA and CDR2 SQIVND (reference sequence). CDR3 DNA sequence: TGTGCCAGTAGTACCAGACAGGGCATGACTGAAGCTTTCTTT. This translates into CASSTRQGMTEAFF.

The rearrangement links TRBV4-2 to TRBJ2-2; 11 nucleotides agree with TRBD2. CDR1 LGHNA and CDR2 YNFKEQ come from the germline V gene. This CDR3 comprises 16 residues. V lost 4 bases and J lost 5; bases outside the gene matches: 6. The CDR3 coding sequence is TGTGCCAGCAGCCGTCATAGCGGGGGGGATACCGGGGAGCTGTTTTTT. This sequence encodes CASSRHSGGDTGELFF.

The rearrangement joins TRBV7-9 to TRBJ2-1; the match to TRBD2 covers 7 bases. With 6 bases clipped from V and 0 bases from J, the junction kept 8 bases outside the gene matches. The CDR3 has 16 residues. Germline CDR1 SEHNR, CDR2 FQNEAQ (reference sequence). For the CDR3, the DNA is TGTGCCAGCAGTCAGGCGCTAGCGGCCTCCTACAATGAGCAGTTCTTC. It translates to CASSQALAASYNEQFF.

The genes are TRBV11-3 and TRBJ1-1, with 8 bases matching TRBD1. This CDR3 contains 13 residues. Looked up from germline, CDR1 is SGHNT and CDR2 is YENEEA. After removal of 2 bases from V and 11 bases from J, the junction contained 7 bases not matched to a gene. The CDR3, as DNA: TGTGCCAGCAGCTTATCAGGGGGCGGCGAGGCTTTCTTT. Protein product: CASSLSGGGEAFF.

The chain has TRBV11-3 and TRBJ1-3; D call uncertain. The CDR3 contains 13 residues. CDR1 SGHNT and CDR2 YENEEA come from the germline V gene. Deletions cut 6 bases from V and 2 bases from J, with 8 bases between. The chain's CDR3 is CASSRGPGNTIYF. The CDR3 nucleotides are TGTGCCAGCAGTCGCGGTCCTGGAAACACCATATATTTT.

This clone occurred once. V usage is TRBV11-2 and J usage is TRBJ2-7; 8 bases line up with TRBD2. Unmatched junction bases numbered 11, after V lost 9 bases and J lost 7 bases. The CDR3 is 13 residues long. Germline CDR1 SGHAT, CDR2 FQNNGV. In DNA, the CDR3 is TGTGCCAGTACTAGCGGCGGTTCGGGAGAGCAGTACTTC. This sequence encodes CASTSGGSGEQYF.

This clone came up a few times. V and J are TRBV6-5 and TRBJ1-2; D call uncertain. The V end was cut by 5 bases, the J end by 8 bases, with 12 bases between. The CDR3 loop spans 12 amino acids. Per germline, CDR1 MNHEY and CDR2 SVGAGI. The CDR3 reads CASSGGNGGYTF. CDR3 coding DNA: TGTGCCAGCAGTGGAGGCAATGGGGGCTACACCTTC.

This chain connects TRBV5-8 to TRBJ2-3; D possibly matches TRBD1 or TRBD2 (6 bases each). V lost 1 base, J lost 4 bases, and 19 bases lay in between. CDR1 and CDR2 (germline): SGHTS, YDEGEE. This CDR3 is built from 17 residues. In DNA, the CDR3 is TGTGCCAGCAGCTTGTTTTGGGCCGGGGGCTTCGCAGATACGCAGTATTTT. Its translation: CASSLFWAGGFADTQYF.

The chain employs TRBV6-1 and TRBJ1-2, with 11 bases lining up with TRBD1. Germline CDR1 is MNHNS and CDR2 is SASEGT. Trimming cost V 0 bases and J 13 bases; bases outside gene matches: 7. The CDR3 runs 14 residues. CDR3 amino acids: CASSEARTGGPGTF. CDR3 in DNA: TGTGCCAGCAGTGAAGCGAGGACAGGGGGCCCGGGCACCTTC.

This clone was observed a single time. This sequence joins TRBV5-4 and TRBJ2-1; 9 positions match TRBD2. There are 15 residues in the CDR3. The V gene end was trimmed by 1 base and the J gene end by 3 bases; junction bases not matched to a gene: 2. CDR1 is SGHNT and CDR2 is YYREEE in the germline V gene (reference sequence). The CDR3 DNA follows: TGTGCCAGCAGCTTGACTAGCGGGTTCTACAATGAGCAGTTCTTC. Protein: CASSLTSGFYNEQFF.

The V call is TRBV19, the J call TRBJ2-3; a possible D gene is TRBD1 (6 bases). The CDR3 contains 15 residues. From germline, CDR1 is LNHDA and CDR2 SQIVND (reference sequence). Deletions cut 3 bases from V and 5 bases from J, with 15 bases between. The DNA for the CDR3 is TGTGCCAGTAGTATTCAGGGGAAGAGTAGAGATACGCAGTATTTT. Translated: CASSIQGKSRDTQYF.

This clone was counted a single time. The rearrangement links TRBV19 to TRBJ2-5, with 8 bases aligning to TRBD2. The CDR3 is 13 amino acids. CDR1 is LNHDA and CDR2 is SQIVND in the germline V gene (reference sequence). Here the CDR3 DNA reads TGTGCAGTAGAGACGGGAGGGAAAAAGACCCAGTACTTC. Translating it yields CAVETGGKKTQYF. Filled out from reference TRBV19 and TRBJ2-5, the complete variable domain reads DGGITQSPKYLFRKEGQNVTLSCEQNLNHDAMYWYRQDPGQGLRLIYYSQIVNDFQKGDIAEGYSVSREKKESFPLTVTSAQKNPTAFYLCAVETGGKKTQYFGPGTRLLVL.

The chain recombines TRBV12-5 with TRBJ1-4; no clear D. In germline, CDR1 is LGHNT, CDR2 FRNRAP. This CDR3 is 15 amino acids long. Trimming took off 3 bases at V and 5 bases at J, with 13 bases between the two ends. The CDR3 nucleotides read TGTGCTAGTGGTTTTAATGTGCCAGCCAATGAAAAACTGTTTTTT. Residues: CASGFNVPANEKLFF.